The clone carrying this TCR beta chain was recorded many times. Its specificity is not known. The CDR3 extends over 14 amino acids. V was clipped by 2 bases and J by 6 bases; unmatched bases: 7. CDR1 and CDR2 (germline): SNHLY, FYNNEI. The record originates from a study of breast tumors, draining lymph nodes, adjacent tissues. General study findings and limits: That most tumor T cells come from lymph nodes remained unproven. Compared with lymph nodes, tumors were less diverse; compared with nontumor tissue, more.

Axillary draining lymph nodes of breast cancer patients supplied the node samples. One entry per CDR3 protein results from TCRdb running MiXCR on the multiplex PCR reads. The sample records about 180,000 distinct CDR3 sequences, around a third being singletons. Material: axillary lymph node tissue. The V gene is TRBV2, the J gene TRBJ2-7, with 7 bases lining up with TRBD1. The TCR sequence derives from a female donor with breast cancer. Some clones in this sample may be carry-over from other donors' samples. CDR3: CASSEPQTGLEQYF. The CDR3 DNA follows: TGTGCCAGCAGTGAACCGCAGACAGGGCTCGAGCAGTACTTC.